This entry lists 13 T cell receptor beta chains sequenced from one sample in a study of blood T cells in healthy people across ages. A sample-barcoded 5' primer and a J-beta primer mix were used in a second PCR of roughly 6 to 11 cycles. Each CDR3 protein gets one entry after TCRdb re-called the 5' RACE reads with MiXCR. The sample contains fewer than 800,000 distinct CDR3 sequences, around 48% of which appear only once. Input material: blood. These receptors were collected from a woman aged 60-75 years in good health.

Here the CDR3 reads CASSLGQGKGDEKLFF. CDR3 sequence (DNA): TGTGCCAGCAGCCTCGGACAGGGCAAAGGGGACGAAAAACTGTTTTTT. The chain recombines TRBV7-9 with TRBJ1-4; 8 nucleotides line up with TRBD1. The CDR3 has 16 residues. Germline CDR1 reads SEHNR; CDR2 reads FQNEAQ (reference sequence). Trimming at V came to 5 bases and at J to 8 bases, leaving 13 bases not matched to a gene.

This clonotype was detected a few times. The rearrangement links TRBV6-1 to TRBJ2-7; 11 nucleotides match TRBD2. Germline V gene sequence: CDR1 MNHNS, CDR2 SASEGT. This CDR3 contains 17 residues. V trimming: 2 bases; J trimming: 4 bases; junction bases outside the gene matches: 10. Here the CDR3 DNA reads TGTGCCAGCAGTGAAAATACAGGGACTAGCGGTTGGTACGAGCAGTACTTC. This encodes CASSENTGTSGWYEQYF.

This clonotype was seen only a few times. CDR3 sequence reads: CASTTTTGTSGRWADEQFF. In nucleotides, the CDR3 is TGTGCCAGCACCACGACGACCGGGACTAGCGGGAGGTGGGCGGATGAGCAGTTCTTC. V and J are TRBV6-2 or TRBV6-3 and TRBJ2-1; 15 positions agree with TRBD2. Germline V gene data show CDR1 as MNHEY and CDR2 as SVGEGT. With 7 bases clipped from V and 8 bases from J, the junction kept 18 bases outside the gene matches. CDR3 length: 19 residues.

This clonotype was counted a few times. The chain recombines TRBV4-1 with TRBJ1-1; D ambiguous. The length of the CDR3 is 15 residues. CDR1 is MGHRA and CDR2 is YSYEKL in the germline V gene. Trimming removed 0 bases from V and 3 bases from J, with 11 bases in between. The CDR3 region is CASSQEETYYTEAFF. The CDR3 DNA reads TGCGCCAGCAGCCAAGAGGAGACCTACTACACTGAAGCTTTCTTT.

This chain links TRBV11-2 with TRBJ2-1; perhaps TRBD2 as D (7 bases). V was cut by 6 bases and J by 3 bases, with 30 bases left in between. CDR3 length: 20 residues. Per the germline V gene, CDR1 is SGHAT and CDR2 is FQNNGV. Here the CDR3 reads CASRGGRAGGLTNNYNEQFF. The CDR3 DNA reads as TGTGCCAGCAGAGGGGGGAGGGCAGGCGGACTGACGAACAACTACAATGAGCAGTTCTTC.

This CDR3 is CASSLDPVIQGIQYF. CDR3 nucleotides: TGTGCCAGCAGCTTGGATCCTGTTATCCAGGGCATTCAGTACTTC. The genes are TRBV5-5 and TRBJ2-4; the D gene is possibly TRBD1 (5 bases). Germline V lookup: CDR1 SGHKS, CDR2 YYEKEE (reference sequence). The CDR3 length is 15 residues. V was shortened by 0 bases and J by 9 bases, with 16 bases between the two germline ends.

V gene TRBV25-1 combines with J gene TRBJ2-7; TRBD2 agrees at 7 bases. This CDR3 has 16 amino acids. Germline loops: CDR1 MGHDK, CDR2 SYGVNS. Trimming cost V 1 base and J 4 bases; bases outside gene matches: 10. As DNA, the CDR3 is TGTGCCAGCAGTGAATGGAGTGCTAGCGGATATTACGAGCAGTACTTC. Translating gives CASSEWSASGYYEQYF.

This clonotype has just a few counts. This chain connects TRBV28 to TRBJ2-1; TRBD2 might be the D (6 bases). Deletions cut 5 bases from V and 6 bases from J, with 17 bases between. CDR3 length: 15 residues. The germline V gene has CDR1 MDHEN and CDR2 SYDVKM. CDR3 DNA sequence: TGTGCCAGCAGTCCGCCGGGAGCGAAACCCAATGAGCAGTTCTTC. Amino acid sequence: CASSPPGAKPNEQFF.

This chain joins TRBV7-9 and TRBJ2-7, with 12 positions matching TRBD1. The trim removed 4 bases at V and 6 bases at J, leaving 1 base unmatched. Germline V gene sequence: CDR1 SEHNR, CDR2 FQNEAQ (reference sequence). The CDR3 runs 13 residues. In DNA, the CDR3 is TGTGCCAGCAGCTGGGGACAGGGGGCCGAGCAGTACTTC. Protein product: CASSWGQGAEQYF.

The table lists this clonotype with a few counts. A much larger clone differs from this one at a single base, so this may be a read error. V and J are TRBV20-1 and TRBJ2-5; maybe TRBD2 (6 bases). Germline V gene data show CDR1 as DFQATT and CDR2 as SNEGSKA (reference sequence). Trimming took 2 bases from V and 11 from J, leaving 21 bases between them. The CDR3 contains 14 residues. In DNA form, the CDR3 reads TGCAGTGCTAGAAGTCGGGGTAGCGGCCATGAGCAGTACTTC. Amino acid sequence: CSARSRGSGHEQYF.

The CDR3 is CSHKGGSYNEQFF. CDR3 coding DNA: TGCAGCCATAAGGGCGGAAGCTACAATGAGCAGTTCTTC. The gene calls are TRBV29-1 and TRBJ2-1; D ambiguous. The CDR3 length is 13 residues. Trimming stripped 8 bases from V and 3 bases from J, with 14 bases between. Germline V gene data show CDR1 as SQVTM and CDR2 as ANQGSEA.

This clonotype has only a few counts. The CDR3 region has the DNA TGCGCCAGCAGCTGGGACAGGGGACAAGAGACCCAGTACTTC. Protein: CASSWDRGQETQYF. V gene TRBV5-1 combines with J gene TRBJ2-5; TRBD1 agrees at 10 bases. Unmatched junction bases numbered 1, after V lost 3 bases and J lost 2 bases. Germline V gives CDR1 SGHRS, CDR2 YFSETQ. The CDR3 is 14 amino acids.

CDR3 nucleotide sequence: TGCAGTGCTAGAGATCTTTCCGGACTAGCGGACTCCTACAATGAGCAGTTCTTC. Translated, it gives CSARDLSGLADSYNEQFF. The rearrangement joins TRBV20-1 to TRBJ2-1; 10 nucleotides match TRBD2. Unmatched junction bases numbered 8, after V lost 0 bases and J lost 0 bases. Germline V CDR1 and CDR2: DFQATT, SNEGSKA (reference sequence). CDR3 length: 18 amino acids.